The following is a T cell receptor beta chain sequence with its context. The antigen remains undetermined. Germline loops: CDR1 GTSNPN, CDR2 SVGIG (reference sequence). The trim removed 5 bases at V and 5 bases at J, leaving 6 bases unmatched. This CDR3 spans 14 amino acids. This sample is part of a study of shared clonotypes between healthy human individuals. In the authors' methods: ImmunoSEQ sequences covered only the junction and lacked quality scores; filtering therefore differed. Libraries were prepared by immunoSEQ multiplex PCR; TCRdb keeps only in-frame clonotypes and omits some of them. V and J calls and clone size are copied from that table; D and trimming were computed from the DNA. The sample holds 1.6 million or so clones, less than 99% seen once. Study conclusions and caveats: A reduction in generation probabilities was seen for non-shared clonotypes relative to those shared by all four donors.

The source material was naive CD4+ T cells sorted from blood. Noted subset: CD45RA+ positively selected. V usage is TRBV30 and J usage is TRBJ2-7, with 13 positions matching TRBD2. The clonotype was recovered from a man aged 30 to 45 in good health. This CDR3 reads CAWANGLAGDEQYF. In DNA, the CDR3 is TGTGCCTGGGCCAATGGACTAGCGGGAGACGAGCAGTACTTC.